These 31 T cell receptor beta chains came from one sample sequenced in a study of tumor-infiltrating lymphocytes in primary liver carcinoma. Researchers generated TCR beta cDNA from about 0.5 ug of total RNA, relying on a constant-region primer. Three nested multiplex PCR rounds, a slightly modified ARM-PCR method, built the TCR beta libraries. The first two PCR rounds, roughly 9 cycles each, used TRBV1-TRBV30 forward primers and a C-beta reverse primer. TCRdb fed the multiplex PCR reads into MiXCR, producing one record per CDR3 protein. In the table there are 40,000 to 55,000 distinct CDR3 sequences, around 82% of which are singletons. Taking roughly 18-32 mg of unsorted bulk tissue, the authors co-extracted RNA and DNA. The sample comprised liver tumor tissue from sampling region 5. Subset defined: tumor region T5, tumor centre. These receptors came from a man aged 40-49 years with primary liver carcinoma and hepatitis B virus infection.

About this clonotype itself: The junction departs from the called germline gene at one end, perhaps through a read error. The chain joins TRBV12-3 or TRBV12-4 to TRBJ1-4, with a tentative D call TRBD1 (6 bases). The CDR3 has 13 amino acids. As DNA, the CDR3 is TGTGCCAGCGGTTTATCAGGGGTCGAAAAATTGTTTTTT. This gives the protein CASGLSGVEKLFF.

In the case of this clonotype: A clone one base away is much larger, so this may be a read error. This rearrangement joins TRBV20-1 to TRBJ2-3; D possibly corresponds to TRBD2 (6 bases). This CDR3 comprises 14 residues. The germline CDR1 and CDR2 sequences are DFQATT and SNEGSKA (reference sequence). Trimming pared 6 bases from V and 3 bases from J, leaving 16 bases between. CDR3 bases: TGCAGTGCCGTAAAGCTGGAGGGTACAGATACGCAGTATTTT. Its translation is CSAVKLEGTDTQYF.

V gene TRBV30 combines with J gene TRBJ1-2, with D perhaps matching TRBD1 (5 bases). Germline-derived CDR1 and CDR2 are GTSNPN and SVGIG (reference sequence). V was shortened by 3 bases and J by 6 bases, with 17 bases between the two germline ends. This CDR3 region has 14 residues. CDR3 nucleotide sequence: TGTGCCTGGAGAGCCCAGAGAGGGGATCATGGCTACACCTTC. Protein: CAWRAQRGDHGYTF.

A remark on this clonotype: One base away lies a much larger clone, so this may be a sequencing read error. V usage is TRBV15 and J usage is TRBJ2-5, with D unclear. Germline V CDR1 and CDR2: LNHNV, YYDKDF (reference sequence). V was pared by 8 bases and J by 1 base, with 11 bases between. The CDR3 totals 13 residues. The chain's CDR3 is CATGNSLQETQYF. For the CDR3, the DNA is TGTGCCACCGGCAACAGCCTCCAAGAGACCCAGTACTTC.

A remark on this clonotype: One junction end does not reproduce the germline sequence, and a read error may be involved. V usage is TRBV7-9 and J usage is TRBJ2-1; 9 nucleotides line up with TRBD2. Germline V gene lookup returns CDR1 SEHNR and CDR2 FQNEAQ (reference sequence). The CDR3 runs to 13 residues. The chain's CDR3 is CANSSIQLTSGLF. The CDR3, as DNA: TGTGCCAATAGCTCCATTCAACTGACTAGCGGCCTCTTC.

Remarks on this clonotype: This may be a read error: a much more frequent sequence differs by one nucleotide. The chain is built from TRBV5-1 and TRBJ2-7, with 10 bases matching TRBD2. This CDR3 comprises 14 residues. Germline CDR1 SGHRS, CDR2 YFSETQ. This CDR3 reads CASSLGTSGYEQHF. In nucleotides, the CDR3 is TGCGCCAGCAGCTTGGGGACTAGCGGCTACGAGCAGCACTTC.

In the case of this clonotype: One junction end disagrees with the germline gene, perhaps due to a read error. The V call is TRBV7-8, the J call TRBJ2-7, with D perhaps assigned TRBD1 or TRBD2 (5 bases each). The CDR3 has 14 residues. Germline values: CDR1 SGHVS, CDR2 FQNEAQ. In DNA form, the CDR3 reads TGTACCAGCAGCGGCTGGGACGGCCCCTACGAGCATTACTTT. This gives the protein CTSSGWDGPYEHYF.

With respect to this clonotype: A read error may account for a junction end that differs from germline. The rearrangement links TRBV30 to TRBJ2-1, with TRBD2 identical over 12 bases. The V gene's germline CDR1 is GTSNPN and CDR2 SVGIG (reference sequence). This CDR3 is built from 13 residues. CDR3 sequence (DNA): TGTTCCTGGAGTGAAGCTAGCGGGAGGGCCACGTTCTTC. Protein product: CSWSEASGRATFF.

This clonotype was picked up one time. CDR3 nucleotides: TGTGCCATCAGCCCGGGACTAGCGGGGAATTACGATGAGCAGTTCTTC. This codes for CAISPGLAGNYDEQFF. The rearrangement joins TRBV10-3 to TRBJ2-1; 13 nucleotides match TRBD2. The germline gives CDR1 ENHRY, CDR2 SYGVKD. V lost 6 bases to trimming and J lost 8 bases; unmatched junction nucleotides: 10. The CDR3 consists of 16 residues.

A note on this clonotype: Given a much more abundant clone one base away, this may be a read error. This chain links TRBV20-1 with TRBJ1-1, with a possible D match to TRBD1 (6 bases). The length of the CDR3 is 15 residues. The germline gives CDR1 DFQATT, CDR2 SNEGSKA (reference sequence). CDR3 in DNA: TGCAGTACTAGAGATGCGGGACATCCGAACACTGAAGCTTTCTTT. Its translation: CSTRDAGHPNTEAFF.

Note on this clonotype: At one end the junction does not follow the germline gene, possibly because of a read error. This chain links TRBV29-1 with TRBJ2-5; TRBD2 aligns across 8 bases. The V gene's germline CDR1 is SQVTM and CDR2 ANQGSEA. This CDR3 has 15 residues. CDR3 in amino acids: CSVRTSWSWAETQCF. The CDR3 coding sequence is TGCAGCGTTCGGACTAGCTGGAGTTGGGCAGAGACGCAGTGCTTC. Variable domain in full (rest from reference TRBV29-1 and TRBJ2-5): SAVISQKPSRDICQRGTSLTIQCQVDSQVTMMFWYRQQPGQSLTLIATANQGSEATYESGFVIDKFPISRPNLTFSTLTVSNMSPEDSSIYLCSVRTSWSWAETQCFGPGTRLLVL.

Notes on this clonotype: The junction departs from germline at one end; a sequencing error may be responsible. The rearrangement joins TRBV11-3 to TRBJ2-3; the D is unclear. CDR3 length: 13 residues. The germline V gene has CDR1 SGHNT and CDR2 YENEEA. CDR3 DNA sequence: TGTGCCAGTAGCTTAGCCCATAGAGATGCGCAGTATTTT. Its translation: CASSLAHRDAQYF.

On this clonotype itself: Without the conserved terminal phenylalanine or tryptophan, this CDR3 likely stems from a read error. It is unclear where the CDR3 begins or ends on the DNA, so no DNA is shown, and the CDR3 is as TCRdb lists it. The chain joins TRBV30 to TRBJ2-7; TRBD1 reflects the table's D call only, with no check against the DNA. CDR1 is GTSNPN and CDR2 is SVGIG in the germline V gene (reference sequence). The CDR3 is 14 amino acids in total, end residues counted. The CDR3 spells CAWSNTGTGDERYS.

In the case of this clonotype: One end of the junction is discordant with germline, which a read error may explain. The rearrangement links TRBV11-1 to TRBJ2-5; TRBD1 matches 7 bases. The germline gives CDR1 SGHAT, CDR2 FQDESV (reference sequence). CDR3 size: 15 residues. CDR3 loop: CTSSLRGDREETQYF. The CDR3 DNA reads as TGTACCAGCAGCCTACGGGGCGACAGGGAAGAGACCCAGTACTTC.

The chain carries TRBV20-1 and TRBJ1-3; 7 bases match TRBD1. The junction had 5 bases not matched to a gene; V was cut back by 1 base and J by 2 bases. Looked up from germline, CDR1 is DFQATT and CDR2 is SNEGSKA (reference sequence). The CDR3 spans 15 residues. CDR3 sequence reads: CSARGPTGAGNTIYF. The CDR3 DNA reads as TGCAGTGCTAGAGGACCAACAGGGGCTGGAAACACCATATATTTT.

By share, this clonotype counts as medium-sized. The genes are TRBV29-1 and TRBJ2-7; 7 nucleotides line up with TRBD1. The ends lost 7 bases at V and 1 base at J; junction bases unmatched: 7. The V gene's germline CDR1 is SQVTM and CDR2 ANQGSEA. The CDR3 sequence is 13 residues long. The CDR3 DNA follows: TGCAGCGCCTGGACAGGTCCTTCCTACGAGCAGTACTTC. Translation gives CSAWTGPSYEQYF.

To note about this clonotype: This is likely a read error, given that the CDR3 carries no conserved phenylalanine or tryptophan at its end. The V gene is TRBV29-1, the J gene TRBJ1-1, with TRBD1 matching over 9 bases. Germline V gives CDR1 SQVTM, CDR2 ANQGSEA. This CDR3 is 15 amino acids long. V was pared by 5 bases and J by 7 bases, with 14 bases of the junction left unmatched. DNA for the CDR3: TGCAGCGTTACAGGGGGCTGGGGGATGAATAGTGAAGCTTTCTCT. Amino acid sequence: CSVTGGWGMNSEAFS.

This clonotype showed up just once. The chain joins TRBV4-3 to TRBJ1-2; D is uncertain. Germline assignment: CDR1 LGHNA and CDR2 YSLEER. CDR3 length equals 13 residues. With 4 bases removed from V and 8 bases from J, the gap between germline ends came to 14 bases. The CDR3 spells CASSPDVSWGYTF. CDR3 coding DNA: TGCGCCAGCAGCCCTGATGTATCTTGGGGCTACACCTTC.

Note on this clonotype: A read error may produce the germline difference seen at one junction end. The chain uses TRBV6-1 and TRBJ2-7; 8 bases align to TRBD2. Germline V gene sequence: CDR1 MNHNS, CDR2 SASEGT. CDR3 length: 15 residues. CDR3 region: CATSWKAGEVYEQYF. In DNA form, the CDR3 reads TGTGCCACCAGTTGGAAAGCGGGAGAGGTCTACGAGCAGTACTTC.

This clonotype was observed a handful of times. A single base separates this from a much larger clone, so it may be a read error. The chain has TRBV19 and TRBJ2-7; D possibly corresponds to TRBD2 (6 bases). Germline values: CDR1 LNHDA, CDR2 SQIVND (reference sequence). The CDR3 consists of 15 residues. V was cut by 5 bases and J by 6 bases, with 20 bases left in between. CDR3 region: CASSSGGTGIFEQYF. CDR3 in DNA: TGTGCCAGTAGTTCCGGTGGGACTGGTATTTTCGAGCAGTACTTC.

Notes on this clonotype: Germline is not matched at one junction end, which may reflect a read error. The chain is built from TRBV4-1 and TRBJ1-1, with D perhaps matching TRBD1 (6 bases). Looked up from germline, CDR1 is MGHRA and CDR2 is YSYEKL. The CDR3 has 15 amino acids. CDR3 nucleotide sequence: TGCGCCAGCAGCCAAGGTTACAGGGTGAACACTGAAACTTTCTTT. Amino acids: CASSQGYRVNTETFF.

Details on this clonotype: Since no conserved phenylalanine or tryptophan closes the CDR3, a read error is the likely cause. The chain couples TRBV4-3 to TRBJ1-2; D unresolved. V lost 2 bases to trimming and J lost 8 bases, with 15 bases between them. CDR1 and CDR2 (germline): LGHNA, YSLEER. This CDR3 comprises 14 residues. The CDR3: CASSQKEGGRGYTL. For the CDR3, the DNA is TGCGCCAGCAGCCAAAAAGAGGGAGGCAGAGGCTACACCTTA.

This clonotype has only a few counts. No conserved phenylalanine or tryptophan ends this CDR3, so it is likely a read error. The V and J genes are TRBV11-2 and TRBJ2-3; D not certain. The germline CDR1 and CDR2 sequences are SGHAT and FQNNGV. The CDR3 covers 17 residues. The CDR3 DNA sequence: TGTGCCATCAGCTTATTCGCGACCGACGTCAGCACAGATACGCAGTATTCT. Translation gives CAISLFATDVSTDTQYS.

The chain couples TRBV11-2 to TRBJ1-3; tentative D call: TRBD1 (6 bases). The CDR3 runs 14 residues. The V gene's germline CDR1 is SGHAT and CDR2 FQNNGV. The V gene lost 5 bases and the J gene lost 4 bases, with 12 bases spanning the gap. CDR3 residues: CASSPSTGGNTIYF. CDR3 coding DNA: TGTGCCAGCAGCCCCTCGACAGGAGGAAACACCATATATTTT.

Worth noting for this clonotype: A read error is likely, as this CDR3 ends without the conserved phenylalanine or tryptophan. The chain recombines TRBV28 with TRBJ2-6; D is ambiguous. The germline CDR1 and CDR2 sequences are MDHEN and SYDVKM. CDR3 size: 15 residues. This chain's CDR3 is CASSSGYSRANLLTL. The CDR3 nucleotides read TGTGCCAGCAGTTCCGGTTACTCTAGGGCCAACCTCCTGACTCTC.

In regard to this clonotype: Relative to the germline gene, one junction end is altered; a read error may explain this. This chain joins TRBV10-3 and TRBJ2-7; TRBD1 agrees at 8 bases. This CDR3 has 15 residues. Germline V lookup: CDR1 ENHRY, CDR2 SYGVKD. CDR3 loop: CPISLQGGGSYEQYF. CDR3 coding DNA: TGTCCCATCAGCTTACAGGGGGGTGGCTCCTACGAGCAGTACTTC.

As to this clonotype: Germline is not matched at one junction end, which may reflect a read error. The chain combines TRBV5-1 with TRBJ2-3; D remains unclear. Germline loops: CDR1 SGHRS, CDR2 YFSETQ. The CDR3 loop spans 13 amino acids. The DNA of the CDR3 is TGCGCCTGCAGCTTGTCTAGGGCCGATACGAAGTATTTT. Residues: CACSLSRADTKYF.

This clonotype has only one observation. An end of the junction does not agree with germline; a read error may underlie this. This chain uses TRBV19 with TRBJ2-7, with 7 bases matching TRBD2. The CDR3 runs 14 residues. CDR1 is LNHDA, CDR2 SQIVND, per germline (reference sequence). In DNA form, the CDR3 reads TGTGCCAGTAGTAATCAAGCGGGAACCTACAAGCAGTACTTC. Its protein is CASSNQAGTYKQYF.

The rearrangement uses TRBV6-6 and TRBJ1-5, with unresolved D. The CDR3 extends over 12 amino acids. The V end lost 9 bases, the J end lost 7 bases, and 13 bases lay between the germline ends. Germline V gene sequence: CDR1 MNHNY, CDR2 SVGAGI (reference sequence). The DNA of the CDR3 is TGTGCCAGTCAAGTGGGAGAGCAGCCCCAGCATTTT. Translated, it gives CASQVGEQPQHF.

The chain is built from TRBV5-5 and TRBJ2-2; the D is unclear. Germline assignment: CDR1 SGHKS and CDR2 YYEKEE (reference sequence). Trimming took 5 bases from V and 9 from J, leaving 11 bases between them. CDR3 length: 12 residues. For the CDR3, the DNA is TGTGCCAGCAGACTCCAAACCTGGGAGCTGTTTTTT. This codes for CASRLQTWELFF. Variable domain in full (rest from reference TRBV5-5 and TRBJ2-2): DAGVTQSPTHLIKTRGQQVTLRCSPISGHKSVSWYQQVLGQGPQFIFQYYEKEERGRGNFPDRFSARQFPNYSSELNVNALLLGDSALYLCASRLQTWELFFGEGSRLTVL.

This clonotype has a single count. Sequence at one end of the junction differs from germline and may be a read error. The J gene is TRBJ2-3, the V gene TRBV11-1, with D perhaps being TRBD1 or TRBD2 (5 bases each). Germline V gene sequence: CDR1 SGHAT, CDR2 FQDESV (reference sequence). CDR3 length equals 19 residues. CDR3 DNA sequence: TGTGTCAGCAGCTCTGGGGGAAGCTCTATTGGAGCCCGCACAGATACGCAGTATTTC. Its translation: CVSSSGGSSIGARTDTQYF.